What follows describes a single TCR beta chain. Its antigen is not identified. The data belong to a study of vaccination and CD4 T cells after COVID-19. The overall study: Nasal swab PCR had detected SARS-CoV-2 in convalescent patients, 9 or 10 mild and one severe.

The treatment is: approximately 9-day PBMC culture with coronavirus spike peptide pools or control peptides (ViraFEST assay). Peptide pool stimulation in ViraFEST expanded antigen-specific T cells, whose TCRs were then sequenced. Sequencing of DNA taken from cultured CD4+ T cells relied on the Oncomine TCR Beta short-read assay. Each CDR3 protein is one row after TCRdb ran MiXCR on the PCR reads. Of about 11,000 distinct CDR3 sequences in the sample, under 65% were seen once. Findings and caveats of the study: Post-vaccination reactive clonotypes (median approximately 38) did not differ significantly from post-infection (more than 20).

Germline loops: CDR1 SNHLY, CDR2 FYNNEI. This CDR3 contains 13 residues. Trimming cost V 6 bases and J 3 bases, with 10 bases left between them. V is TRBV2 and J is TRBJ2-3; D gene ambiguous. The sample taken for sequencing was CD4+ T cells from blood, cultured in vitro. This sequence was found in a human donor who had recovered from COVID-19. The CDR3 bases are TGTGCCAGCAGGGACCCTAGGACAGATACGCAGTATTTT. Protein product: CASRDPRTDTQYF.